This T cell receptor (beta chain) is drawn from a study of blood T cell repertoires in COVID-19. Study at large: COVID-19 samples, acute and convalescent, were from the United States, Italy and Spain.

This CDR3 has 13 residues. Germline V gene data show CDR1 as MNHEY and CDR2 as SVGAGI. The ends lost 9 bases at V and 2 bases at J; junction bases unmatched: 2. Source study methods: By means of reference gene primer amplification, nucleated cell counts were estimated. The assay was immunoSEQ multiplex PCR, and TCRdb's table has in-frame clones only and misses some. V, J and clone size reflect that table, while D and trimming were determined from the DNA. The sample has roughly 100,000 clones, about four fifths seen once; the top ten hold about 10%. The source of this sequence is a man in his forties or fifties with active or convalescent COVID-19. The genes are TRBV6-5 and TRBJ1-5, with TRBD1 identical over 9 bases. Material: peripheral blood. This CDR3 reads CASWTGGNQPQHF. The CDR3 nucleotides are TGTGCCAGTTGGACAGGGGGCAATCAGCCCCAGCATTTT.